This passage covers 23 T cell receptor beta chains from one sample sequenced in a study of shared clonotypes between healthy human individuals. Repertoires were generated with immunoSEQ multiplex PCR, while TCRdb's copy carries only in-frame clones and drops some. The sample holds some 2,400,000 clones, approximately 95% seen once. The sequenced sample was naive CD4+ T cells sorted from blood. Subset noted: CD45RA+ positively selected. These receptor sequences come from a man in his late teens or twenties in good health.

The chain couples TRBV5-6 to TRBJ2-3; possibly TRBD2 for D (6 bases). Germline CDR1 and CDR2: SGHDT and YYEEEE. V was shortened by 4 bases and J by 1 base, with 16 bases between the two germline ends. The CDR3 is 16 residues long. CDR3 region: CASSPLEAGRTDTQYF. The CDR3 DNA reads TGTGCCAGCAGCCCGTTAGAAGCGGGCCGCACAGATACGCAGTATTTT.

The chain has TRBV11-2 and TRBJ1-5; maybe TRBD1 (5 bases). The CDR3 has 13 residues. Per germline, CDR1 SGHAT and CDR2 FQNNGV. V was shortened by 5 bases and J by 3 bases, with 8 bases between the two germline ends. The CDR3 sequence is CASSPGDNQPQHF. The CDR3 DNA reads TGTGCCAGCAGCCCGGGGGACAATCAGCCCCAGCATTTT.

The chain links TRBV6-1 to TRBJ2-7; TRBD2 might be the D (6 bases). Germline CDR1 reads MNHNS; CDR2 reads SASEGT. V lost 11 bases, J lost 1 base, and 12 bases lay in between. There are 12 residues in the CDR3. Written as DNA, the CDR3 is TGTGCCTGTACTGGAGGGTCCTACGAGCAGTACTTC. As protein: CACTGGSYEQYF.

The chain is built from TRBV28 and TRBJ1-1, with 7 bases matching TRBD1. In germline, CDR1 is MDHEN, CDR2 SYDVKM. After removal of 7 bases from V and 8 bases from J, the junction contained 16 bases not matched to a gene. The CDR3 spans 15 residues. The CDR3 protein is CASILETGRGGEAFF. For the CDR3, the DNA is TGTGCCAGCATCCTGGAGACAGGGAGGGGTGGGGAAGCTTTCTTT.

The table lists this clone with a count of one. The chain carries TRBV10-3 and TRBJ1-1, with D uncertain. Deletions cut 6 bases from V and 0 bases from J, with 14 bases between. The CDR3 is made up of 15 amino acids. Germline V gene sequence: CDR1 ENHRY, CDR2 SYGVKD. CDR3 nucleotides: TGTGCCATCAGGCCAGACGGTGGTATGAACACTGAAGCTTTCTTT. Encoded protein: CAIRPDGGMNTEAFF.

As concerns this clone: The sample carries other DNA sequences with the same CDR3. The chain has TRBV6-6 and TRBJ1-2, with TRBD1 identical over 9 bases. The V gene end was trimmed by 4 bases and the J gene end by 5 bases; junction bases not matched to a gene: 2. The germline CDR1 and CDR2 sequences are MNHNY and SVGAGI (reference sequence). The CDR3 is made up of 13 amino acids. CDR3: CASSSGQGYGYTF. The CDR3 bases are TGTGCCAGCAGTTCGGGACAGGGTTATGGCTACACCTTC.

The V call is TRBV9, the J call TRBJ2-1; the D is unclear. The CDR3 runs 13 residues. V was shortened by 7 bases and J by 3 bases, with 11 bases between the two germline ends. Germline V gene data show CDR1 as SGDLS and CDR2 as YYNGEE. The CDR3 bases are TGTGCCAGCCAAGGCCCTAACTACAATGAGCAGTTCTTC. Translation gives CASQGPNYNEQFF. Variable domain in full (rest from reference TRBV9 and TRBJ2-1): DSGVTQTPKHLITATGQRVTLRCSPRSGDLSVYWYQQSLDQGLQFLIQYYNGEERAKGNILERFSAQQFPDLHSELNLSSLELGDSALYFCASQGPNYNEQFFGPGTRLTVL.

This clone was seen just once. V usage is TRBV2 and J usage is TRBJ2-7; D is possibly TRBD2 (6 bases). V lost 6 bases to trimming and J lost 5 bases, with 20 bases between them. CDR3 size: 15 residues. From germline, CDR1 is SNHLY and CDR2 FYNNEI. CDR3 coding DNA: TGTGCCAGCAGACCCGGGACGTCGGGCGGGGACGAGCAGTACTTC. It translates to CASRPGTSGGDEQYF.

The chain carries TRBV4-1 and TRBJ2-2; D call uncertain. This CDR3 contains 16 residues. Per germline, CDR1 MGHRA and CDR2 YSYEKL. V was pared by 2 bases and J by 0 bases, with 10 bases between. The CDR3 sequence: CASSQSIIANTGELFF. CDR3 DNA: TGCGCCAGCAGCCAATCGATAATTGCGAACACCGGGGAGCTGTTTTTT.

The chain recombines TRBV18 with TRBJ2-2; TRBD1 agrees at 7 bases. The germline V gene has CDR1 KGHSH and CDR2 LQKENI. V was pared by 3 bases and J by 2 bases, with 3 bases of the junction left unmatched. The CDR3 length is 15 residues. The CDR3 sequence is CASSPRDSNTGELFF. The CDR3 DNA reads TGTGCCAGCTCACCCCGGGACAGCAACACCGGGGAGCTGTTTTTT. The full variable domain, with the rest looked up from reference TRBV18 and TRBJ2-2, is NAGVMQNPRHLVRRRGQEARLRCSPMKGHSHVYWYRQLPEEGLKFMVYLQKENIIDESGMPKERFSAEFPKEGPSILRIQQVVRGDSAAYFCASSPRDSNTGELFFGEGSRLTVL.

The rearrangement links TRBV19 to TRBJ2-3, with 8 bases matching TRBD2. This CDR3 comprises 15 residues. From germline, CDR1 is LNHDA and CDR2 SQIVND (reference sequence). Germline trimming cut 3 bases from V and 6 bases from J; bases unmatched to any gene: 8. The CDR3 loop is CASSIGGVLLDTQYF. In DNA form, the CDR3 reads TGTGCCAGTAGTATCGGGGGGGTTTTGTTGGATACGCAGTATTTT.

Regarding this clone: Germline and junction disagree at one end, which may indicate a read error. J is TRBJ2-7 and V is TRBV11-2; D is perhaps TRBD1 (6 bases). Germline V lookup: CDR1 SGHAT, CDR2 FQNNGV. The CDR3 covers 12 residues. This chain's CDR3 is CASSLGTGQLNF. The CDR3 bases are TGTGCCAGCAGCTTAGGGACGGGACAACTCAACTTC.

The rearrangement links TRBV6-5 to TRBJ2-5; D unresolved. Trimming cost V 4 bases and J 3 bases, with 9 bases left between them. The CDR3 sequence is 13 residues long. The germline V gene has CDR1 MNHEY and CDR2 SVGAGI. CDR3 sequence: CASSFRWEETQYF. The DNA for the CDR3 is TGTGCCAGCAGTTTTAGATGGGAAGAGACCCAGTACTTC.

The DNA for the CDR3 is TGCGCCAGCAGTGAGCTACAGGGGTCGGCAGATACGCAGTATTTT. This sequence encodes CASSELQGSADTQYF. The chain is built from TRBV10-2 and TRBJ2-3; 7 bases fit TRBD1. Per the germline V gene, CDR1 is WSHSY and CDR2 is SAAADI. The CDR3 spans 15 residues. J gave up 4 bases and V 2 bases, and 6 bases lay outside the gene matches.

V gene TRBV30 combines with J gene TRBJ2-5; a weak D match, TRBD1 (6 bases). This CDR3 has 14 residues. V lost 4 bases, J lost 3 bases, and 15 bases lay in between. Germline loops: CDR1 GTSNPN, CDR2 SVGIG (reference sequence). The chain's CDR3 is CAWNEGVGKETQYF. The CDR3 coding sequence is TGTGCCTGGAACGAGGGGGTTGGGAAAGAGACCCAGTACTTC.

Turning to this clone: This sample includes further DNA sequences coding for the same CDR3. The CDR3, as DNA: TGTGCCAGCAGCTTAGCGACTAGCGGACAAGAGACCCAGTACTTC. Translating gives CASSLATSGQETQYF. This chain connects TRBV7-9 to TRBJ2-5; 9 nucleotides agree with TRBD2. Germline V gene lookup returns CDR1 SEHNR and CDR2 FQNEAQ (reference sequence). After removal of 0 bases from V and 2 bases from J, the junction contained 1 base not matched to a gene. The CDR3 spans 15 residues.

V is TRBV5-1 and J is TRBJ2-1; weak D call: TRBD1 (6 bases). Trimming pared 4 bases from V and 3 bases from J, leaving 11 bases between. CDR1 SGHRS and CDR2 YFSETQ come from the germline V gene. CDR3 length: 14 residues. CDR3 DNA sequence: TGCGCCAGCAGCATCCGGGACATCTACAATGAGCAGTTCTTC. It specifies CASSIRDIYNEQFF. The variable domain in full, completed from reference TRBV5-1 and TRBJ2-1, reads KAGVTQTPRYLIKTRGQQVTLSCSPISGHRSVSWYQQTPGQGLQFLFEYFSETQRNKGNFPGRFSGRQFSNSRSEMNVSTLELGDSALYLCASSIRDIYNEQFFGPGTRLTVL.

This chain connects TRBV6-5 to TRBJ1-6, with TRBD1 matching over 7 bases. Germline CDR1 MNHEY, CDR2 SVGAGI. The CDR3 is 15 amino acids. V shed 6 bases, J shed 4 bases, and the junction held 6 bases outside the gene matches. CDR3 in amino acids: CASRGGQMYNSPLHF. The CDR3 nucleotides are TGTGCCAGCAGGGGGGGACAGATGTATAATTCACCCCTCCACTTT.

Regarding this clone: The same CDR3 is also encoded by other DNA sequences in this sample. The V gene is TRBV5-1, the J gene TRBJ1-2; no clear D gene. V lost 4 bases and J lost 2, with 12 bases in between. Germline lookup yields CDR1 SGHRS and CDR2 YFSETQ. The CDR3 is 14 amino acids. DNA of the CDR3: TGCGCCAGCAGCCCCGGTGGCGGAAACTATGGCTACACCTTC. Protein: CASSPGGGNYGYTF.

V and J are TRBV11-3 and TRBJ1-1; D not certain. Germline values: CDR1 SGHNT, CDR2 YENEEA. CDR3 length: 14 residues. V lost 0 bases and J lost 6, with 11 bases in between. The CDR3: CASSLDPTFAEAFF. The CDR3 DNA reads TGTGCCAGCAGCTTAGATCCGACCTTCGCTGAAGCTTTCTTT.

In regard to this clone: Other DNA sequences within the sample encode an identical CDR3. This CDR3 is CASSLQETQYF. The CDR3 coding sequence is TGTGCCAGCAGCCTTCAAGAGACCCAGTACTTC. The V gene is TRBV5-5, the J gene TRBJ2-5; unclear D gene. Germline loops: CDR1 SGHKS, CDR2 YYEKEE (reference sequence). The CDR3 totals 11 residues. V was trimmed by 4 bases and J by 2 bases, leaving 3 bases between them. The variable domain in full, completed from reference TRBV5-5 and TRBJ2-5, reads DAGVTQSPTHLIKTRGQQVTLRCSPISGHKSVSWYQQVLGQGPQFIFQYYEKEERGRGNFPDRFSARQFPNYSSELNVNALLLGDSALYLCASSLQETQYFGPGTRLLVL.

The chain's CDR3 is CASSELSGSGNTIYF. The CDR3 DNA follows: TGCGCCAGCAGTGAGTTATCAGGGTCTGGAAACACCATATATTTT. The gene calls are TRBV10-1 and TRBJ1-3; possible D gene TRBD1, 5 bases. There are 15 residues in the CDR3. The germline V gene has CDR1 WNHNN and CDR2 SYGVQD (reference sequence). V was shortened by 1 base and J by 1 base, with 8 bases between the two germline ends.

V usage is TRBV2 and J usage is TRBJ2-3; D tentatively fits TRBD1 or TRBD2 (5 bases each). Germline-derived CDR1 and CDR2 are SNHLY and FYNNEI. Trimming shortened V by 5 bases and J by 6 bases, and 12 bases separated the two germline ends. The CDR3 is 13 amino acids. CDR3 residues: CASSRDGPDTQYF. The DNA for the CDR3 is TGTGCCAGCAGTCGGGACGGGCCGGATACGCAGTATTTT.